This TCR beta chain was sequenced in a study of TIL therapy for anti-PD-1-resistant metastatic lung cancer. Time point specified: pre-treatment sample, taken before nivolumab and TIL therapy. Tumor tissue came from excised metastases, mostly pleural nodules or supraclavicular lymph nodes. The libraries were made with immunoSEQ v3. Each library reached roughly 2 million read pairs, or roughly 4.5-6.5 million at deep level. Profiled with immunoSEQ multiplex PCR; TCRdb holds only in-frame clones, not every one. The sample records about 100,000 clones, roughly 65% being singletons. V was pared by 11 bases and J by 3 bases, with 8 bases between. The CDR3 consists of 10 residues.

The chain uses TRBV23-1 and TRBJ2-7, with D hard to call. TRBV23-1 is sorted into the ORF group, with uncertain function. The input for sequencing was tumor tissue, taken at baseline. The TCR originated in a person aged 25-85 years with non-small cell lung cancer. In DNA, the CDR3 is TGCGCCGGGTCGGGCTACGAGCAGTACTTC. It specifies CAGSGYEQYF.